A single sample gave rise to the 17 T cell receptor beta chains below, sequenced in a study of cytomegalovirus exposure and HLA in healthy donors (TCRdb year 2017). The library was made by the immunoSEQ multiplex PCR assay. For the multiplex PCR, a mixture combining 60 forward primers for TCR Vbeta segments and 13 reverse primers for TCR Jbeta segments was used. TCRdb mirrors the immuneACCESS table, restricted to in-frame sequences. Some clones are absent from its copies; in checked studies, under half trace to an unresolved V gene, and the reason for the others is unknown. The sample table records some 170,000 clones; roughly 80% of these occur just once. Jointly, the top ten make up approximately 4.4% of the sample. Sequencing input: PBMCs. Receptors originate from a woman aged 18-35 years in good health and CMV-seropositive.

This clone was counted between two and nine times. CDR3 residues: CASSLRQGISEAFF. Here the CDR3 DNA reads TGCGCCAGCAGCTTGAGACAGGGGATCTCTGAAGCTTTCTTT. V is TRBV5-1 and J is TRBJ1-1; 8 nucleotides line up with TRBD1. Germline loops: CDR1 SGHRS, CDR2 YFSETQ. This CDR3 contains 14 residues. J gave up 6 bases and V 1 base, and 5 bases lay outside the gene matches.

This clone is a singleton in its sample. The V gene is TRBV18, the J gene TRBJ1-3, with TRBD1 matching 11 bases. Unmatched junction bases numbered 2, after V lost 3 bases and J lost 4 bases. The CDR3 loop spans 15 amino acids. Germline loops: CDR1 KGHSH, CDR2 LQKENI. CDR3 bases: TGTGCCAGCTCACCGGACAGGGGGCCGGGAAACACCATATATTTT. This encodes CASSPDRGPGNTIYF.

J is TRBJ2-1 and V is TRBV5-4; D may be TRBD2 (6 bases). Germline CDR1 is SGHNT and CDR2 is YYREEE (reference sequence). The CDR3 length is 15 residues. V lost 4 bases and J lost 4, with 15 bases in between. The CDR3 spells CASSLGGVRYNEQFF. The CDR3 nucleotides are TGTGCCAGCAGCCTTGGCGGGGTGCGATACAATGAGCAGTTCTTC. Combining the CDR3 with reference TRBV5-4 and TRBJ2-1 gives the whole variable domain ETGVTQSPTHLIKTRGQQVTLRCSSQSGHNTVSWYQQALGQGPQFIFQYYREEENGRGNFPPRFSGLQFPNYSSELNVNALELDDSALYLCASSLGGVRYNEQFFGPGTRLTVL.

The J gene is TRBJ2-4, the V gene TRBV11-2, with D perhaps matching TRBD1 (5 bases). This CDR3 comprises 17 residues. Germline loops: CDR1 SGHAT, CDR2 FQNNGV. V was pared by 0 bases and J by 0 bases, with 12 bases between. In DNA, the CDR3 is TGTGCCAGCAGCTTAGAAGGACAAACTATAGCCAAAAACATTCAGTACTTC. Translating gives CASSLEGQTIAKNIQYF.

This chain joins TRBV19 and TRBJ2-7; D may be TRBD1 (7 bases). Trimming pared 5 bases from V and 4 bases from J, leaving 15 bases between. CDR3 size: 14 residues. CDR1 is LNHDA and CDR2 is SQIVND in the germline V gene (reference sequence). Here the CDR3 DNA reads TGTGCCAGTAGTCAGGGGGGACAGACTTACGAGCAGTACTTC. Translated, it gives CASSQGGQTYEQYF.

This chain uses TRBV4-2 with TRBJ2-1; D not resolved. V lost 4 bases to trimming and J lost 4 bases, with 8 bases between them. Germline V gene sequence: CDR1 LGHNA, CDR2 YNFKEQ. There are 13 residues in the CDR3. The CDR3 region is CASSPSRYNEQFF. In nucleotides, the CDR3 is TGTGCCAGCAGCCCCTCCCGTTACAATGAGCAGTTCTTC.

The V call is TRBV6-6, the J call TRBJ1-2, with D tentatively TRBD1 (6 bases). The V end was cut by 5 bases, the J end by 2 bases, with 12 bases between. The CDR3 loop spans 14 amino acids. Germline V lookup: CDR1 MNHNY, CDR2 SVGAGI (reference sequence). CDR3 protein: CASSPPDSNYGYTF. The CDR3 DNA reads TGTGCCAGCAGTCCTCCGGACAGCAACTATGGCTACACCTTC.

This clone was detected once. The chain recombines TRBV13 with TRBJ1-4, with 7 bases lining up with TRBD1. Germline V gene sequence: CDR1 PRHDT, CDR2 FYEKMQ (reference sequence). V trimming: 5 bases; J trimming: 8 bases; junction bases outside the gene matches: 8. The CDR3 is 14 residues long. The CDR3 loop reads CASSLRQGGEKLFF. In DNA, the CDR3 is TGTGCCAGCAGCCTGAGACAGGGTGGAGAAAAACTGTTTTTT.

The chain combines TRBV29-1 with TRBJ2-2, with 12 bases aligning to TRBD2. CDR1 and CDR2 (germline): SQVTM, ANQGSEA. The CDR3 consists of 14 residues. With 5 bases clipped from V and 8 bases from J, the junction kept 6 bases outside the gene matches. CDR3 residues: CSVRLAGDGGELFF. CDR3 nucleotides: TGCAGCGTTCGACTAGCGGGGGACGGGGGGGAGCTGTTTTTT.

Of note for this clone: The same CDR3 arises from other DNA sequences in this sample as well. This chain connects TRBV6-5 to TRBJ1-6, with 9 bases matching TRBD1. Germline CDR1 MNHEY, CDR2 SVGAGI. The V gene end was trimmed by 2 bases and the J gene end by 7 bases; junction bases not matched to a gene: 6. This CDR3 has 16 amino acids. CDR3 DNA: TGTGCCAGCAGTTACCTGGACAGGGGTGCCAATTCACCCCTCCACTTT. As protein: CASSYLDRGANSPLHF.

This chain uses TRBV7-5 with TRBJ2-3; TRBD2 is the table's D call and was not checked against the DNA. TRBV7-5 is recorded as a pseudogene. The CDR3 covers 17 residues. Written as DNA, the CDR3 is TGTGTCAGAAGGACTAGCGGGGGCCCGAGATATACAGATACGCAGTATTTT. Amino acids: CVRRTSGGPRYTDTQYF.

This clone was detected once. The rearrangement joins TRBV25-1 to TRBJ2-2; TRBD1 matches at 9 bases. The CDR3 has 15 residues. Germline CDR1 is MGHDK and CDR2 is SYGVNS. After removal of 6 bases from V and 6 bases from J, the junction contained 8 bases not matched to a gene. The CDR3 bases are TGTGCCAGCAGAGGTGGACAGGGGTTCGCCGGGGAGCTGTTTTTT. Translated: CASRGGQGFAGELFF.

The J gene is TRBJ1-5, the V gene TRBV10-2; 12 bases are a match to TRBD1. CDR3 length: 15 residues. The germline V gene has CDR1 WSHSY and CDR2 SAAADI. The V gene end was trimmed by 3 bases and the J gene end by 6 bases; junction bases not matched to a gene: 3. The CDR3 region is CASSEWDRGRQPQHF. The CDR3 DNA follows: TGCGCCAGCAGTGAATGGGACAGGGGGCGTCAGCCCCAGCATTTT.

The V and J genes are TRBV7-8 and TRBJ2-7; D remains unclear. The CDR3 extends over 12 amino acids. Germline CDR1 and CDR2: SGHVS and FQNEAQ. V lost 0 bases, J lost 7 bases, and 7 bases lay in between. In DNA form, the CDR3 reads TGTGCCAGCAGCTTAGCTCAGACTGAGCAGTACTTC. It is translated as CASSLAQTEQYF.

This clone was detected only a few times. The chain joins TRBV2 to TRBJ2-7; 10 bases are shared with TRBD2. The junction had 10 bases not matched to a gene; V was cut back by 4 bases and J by 7 bases. This CDR3 is 15 amino acids long. Germline CDR1 and CDR2: SNHLY and FYNNEI. This chain's CDR3 is CASSVRAGGPGEQYF. CDR3 DNA: TGTGCCAGCAGTGTCCGAGCGGGGGGGCCGGGGGAGCAGTACTTC. The whole variable domain, remainder taken from reference TRBV2 and TRBJ2-7, is EPEVTQTPSHQVTQMGQEVILRCVPISNHLYFYWYRQILGQKVEFLVSFYNNEISEKSEIFDDQFSVERPDGSNFTLKIRSTKLEDSAMYFCASSVRAGGPGEQYFGPGTRLTVT.

This clone was seen only a few times. The CDR3 DNA sequence: TGTGCCAGCAGCGATCAGGGGTTAGGGTATAATTCACCCCTCCACTTT. Its protein product is CASSDQGLGYNSPLHF. This sequence joins TRBV7-8 and TRBJ1-6, with a possible D match to TRBD1 (6 bases). Germline V gene sequence: CDR1 SGHVS, CDR2 FQNEAQ. Trimming took 5 bases from V and 4 from J, leaving 15 bases between them. CDR3 size: 16 residues.

As DNA, the CDR3 is TGTGCCAGCACCTCCGGGGGGTCAGCCTACAATGAGCAGTTCTTC. This encodes CASTSGGSAYNEQFF. The chain is built from TRBV7-9 and TRBJ2-1; 7 bases are a match to TRBD2. CDR3 length: 15 amino acids. The germline gives CDR1 SEHNR, CDR2 FQNEAQ (reference sequence). The V and J ends lost 7 bases and 2 bases, in that order; junction bases with no gene match: 8.